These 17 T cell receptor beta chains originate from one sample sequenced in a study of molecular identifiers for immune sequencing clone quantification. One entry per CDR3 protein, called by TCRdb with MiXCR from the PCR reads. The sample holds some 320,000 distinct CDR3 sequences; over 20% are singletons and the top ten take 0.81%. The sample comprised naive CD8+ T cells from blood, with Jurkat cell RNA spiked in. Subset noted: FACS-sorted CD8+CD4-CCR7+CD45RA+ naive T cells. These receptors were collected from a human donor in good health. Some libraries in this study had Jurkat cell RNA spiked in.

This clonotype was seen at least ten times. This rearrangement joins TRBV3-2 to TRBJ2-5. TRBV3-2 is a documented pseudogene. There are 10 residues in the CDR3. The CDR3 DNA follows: TGTGCCAGCAGCCAAGAGACCCAGTACTTC. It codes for CASSQETQYF.

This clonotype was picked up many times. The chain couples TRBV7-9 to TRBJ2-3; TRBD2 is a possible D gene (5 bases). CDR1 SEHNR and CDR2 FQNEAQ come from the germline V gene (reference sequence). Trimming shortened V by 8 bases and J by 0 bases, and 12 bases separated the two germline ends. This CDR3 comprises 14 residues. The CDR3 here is CASHSGTSTDTQYF. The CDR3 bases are TGTGCCAGCCACAGCGGCACTAGCACAGATACGCAGTATTTT. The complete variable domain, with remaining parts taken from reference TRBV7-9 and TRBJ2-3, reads DTGVSQNPRHKITKRGQNVTFRCDPISEHNRLYWYRQTLGQGPEFLTYFQNEAQLEKSRLLSDRFSAERPKGSFSTLEIQRTEQGDSAMYLCASHSGTSTDTQYFGPGTRLTVL.

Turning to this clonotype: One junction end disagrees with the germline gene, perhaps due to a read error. CDR3 sequence reads: CASSLSRNAGELVF. CDR3 DNA sequence: TGTGCCAGCAGTTTATCTAGGAACGCCGGGGAGCTGGTTTTT. This chain links TRBV28 with TRBJ2-2, with D perhaps matching TRBD2 (5 bases). Germline lookup yields CDR1 MDHEN and CDR2 SYDVKM. This CDR3 has 14 amino acids.

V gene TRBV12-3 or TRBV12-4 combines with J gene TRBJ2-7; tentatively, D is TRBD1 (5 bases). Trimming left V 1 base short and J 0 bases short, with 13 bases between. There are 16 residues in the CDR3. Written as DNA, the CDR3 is TGTGCCAGCAGTTTAGGGGCAGGGCTTTACTCCTACGAGCAGTACTTC. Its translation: CASSLGAGLYSYEQYF.

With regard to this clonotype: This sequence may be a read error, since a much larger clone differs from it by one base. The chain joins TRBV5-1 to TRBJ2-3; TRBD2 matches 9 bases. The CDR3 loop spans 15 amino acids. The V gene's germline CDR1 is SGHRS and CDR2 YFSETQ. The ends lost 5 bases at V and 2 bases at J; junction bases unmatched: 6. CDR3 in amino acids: CASSVLAGPTDTQYF. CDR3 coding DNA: TGCGCCAGCAGTGTCCTAGCGGGACCCACAGATACGCAGTATTTT.

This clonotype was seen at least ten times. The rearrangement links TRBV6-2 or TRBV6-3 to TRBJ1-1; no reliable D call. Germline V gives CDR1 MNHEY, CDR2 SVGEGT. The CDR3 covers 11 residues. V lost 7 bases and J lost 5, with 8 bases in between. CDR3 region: CASTVRTEAFF. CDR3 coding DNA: TGTGCCAGCACGGTAAGAACTGAAGCTTTCTTT.

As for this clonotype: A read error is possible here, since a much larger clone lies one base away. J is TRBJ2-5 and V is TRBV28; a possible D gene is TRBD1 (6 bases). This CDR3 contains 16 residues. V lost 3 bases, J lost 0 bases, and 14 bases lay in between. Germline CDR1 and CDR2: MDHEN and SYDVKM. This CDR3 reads CASSLFGTSHQETQYF. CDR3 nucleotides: TGTGCCAGCAGTTTGTTCGGGACATCGCACCAAGAGACCCAGTACTTC.

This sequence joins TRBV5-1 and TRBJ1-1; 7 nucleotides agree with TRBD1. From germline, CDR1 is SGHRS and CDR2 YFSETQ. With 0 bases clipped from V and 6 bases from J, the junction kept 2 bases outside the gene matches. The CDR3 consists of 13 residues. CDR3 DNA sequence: TGCGCCAGCAGCTTGGACACAGGGGCTGAAGCTTTCTTT. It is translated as CASSLDTGAEAFF.

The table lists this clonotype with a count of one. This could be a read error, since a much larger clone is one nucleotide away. CDR3 sequence (DNA): TGTGCCAGCGGTGGGGGCGGGGGGGCAGTGTTCGGCAATGAGCAGTTCTTC. Translated: CASGGGGGAVFGNEQFF. The V call is TRBV2, the J call TRBJ2-1; 9 bases are shared with TRBD2. V shed 8 bases and J 6 bases; nucleotides not matched to a gene: 17. Germline CDR1 SNHLY, CDR2 FYNNEI. This CDR3 is 17 amino acids long.

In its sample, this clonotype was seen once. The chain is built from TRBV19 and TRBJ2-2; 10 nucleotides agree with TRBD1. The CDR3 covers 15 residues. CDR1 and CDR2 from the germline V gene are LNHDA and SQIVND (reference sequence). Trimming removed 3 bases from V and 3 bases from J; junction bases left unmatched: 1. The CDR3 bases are TGTGCCAGTAGTATGACAGGGGGCTACACCGGGGAGCTGTTTTTT. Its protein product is CASSMTGGYTGELFF.

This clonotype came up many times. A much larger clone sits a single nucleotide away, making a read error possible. CDR3 bases: TGTGCCAGCAGTTTTACGGGGAACACTGAAGCTTTCTTT. Encoded protein: CASSFTGNTEAFF. The chain couples TRBV12-3 or TRBV12-4 to TRBJ1-1; unclear D gene. The CDR3 loop spans 13 amino acids. Trimming stripped 3 bases from V and 1 base from J, with 6 bases between.

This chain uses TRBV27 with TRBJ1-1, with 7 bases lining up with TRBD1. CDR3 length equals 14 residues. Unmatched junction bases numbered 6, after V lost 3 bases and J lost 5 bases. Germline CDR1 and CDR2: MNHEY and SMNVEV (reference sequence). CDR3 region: CASSLTGLVTEAFF. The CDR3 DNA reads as TGTGCCAGCAGTTTGACAGGGTTGGTAACTGAAGCTTTCTTT.

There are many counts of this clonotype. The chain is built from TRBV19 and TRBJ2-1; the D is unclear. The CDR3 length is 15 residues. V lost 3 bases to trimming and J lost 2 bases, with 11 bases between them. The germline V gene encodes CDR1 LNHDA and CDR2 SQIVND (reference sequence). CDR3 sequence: CASSILSTPYNEQFF. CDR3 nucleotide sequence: TGTGCCAGTAGTATTCTATCCACTCCCTACAATGAGCAGTTCTTC.

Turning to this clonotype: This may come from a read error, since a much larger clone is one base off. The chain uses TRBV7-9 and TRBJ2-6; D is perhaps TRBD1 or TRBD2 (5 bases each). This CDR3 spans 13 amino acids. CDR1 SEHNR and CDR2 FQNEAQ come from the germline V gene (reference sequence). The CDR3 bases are TGTGCCAGCGGGGGTTCTGGGGCCAACGCCCTGACTTTC. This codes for CASGGSGANALTF.

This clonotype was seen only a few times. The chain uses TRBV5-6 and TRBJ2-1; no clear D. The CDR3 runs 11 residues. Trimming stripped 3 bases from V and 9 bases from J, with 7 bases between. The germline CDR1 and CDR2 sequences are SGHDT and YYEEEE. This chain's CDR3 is CASSSEVEQFF. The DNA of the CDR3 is TGTGCCAGCAGCTCCGAAGTTGAGCAGTTCTTC.

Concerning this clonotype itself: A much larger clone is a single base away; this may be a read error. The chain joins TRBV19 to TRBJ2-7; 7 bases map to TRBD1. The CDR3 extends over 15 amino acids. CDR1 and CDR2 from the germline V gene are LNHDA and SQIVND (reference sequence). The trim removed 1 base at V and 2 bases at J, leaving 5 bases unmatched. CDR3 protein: CASSIGGTAAYEQYF. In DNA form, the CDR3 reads TGTGCCAGTAGTATAGGTGGGACAGCGGCCTACGAGCAGTACTTC. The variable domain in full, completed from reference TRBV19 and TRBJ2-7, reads DGGITQSPKYLFRKEGQNVTLSCEQNLNHDAMYWYRQDPGQGLRLIYYSQIVNDFQKGDIAEGYSVSREKKESFPLTVTSAQKNPTAFYLCASSIGGTAAYEQYFGPGTRLTVT.

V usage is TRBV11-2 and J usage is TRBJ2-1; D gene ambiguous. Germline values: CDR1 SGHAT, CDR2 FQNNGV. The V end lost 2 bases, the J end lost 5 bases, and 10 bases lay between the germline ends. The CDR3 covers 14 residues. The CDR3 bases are TGTGCCAGCAGCTTAACCTTTGGGGACAATGAGCAGTTCTTC. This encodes CASSLTFGDNEQFF.